These 25 T cell receptor beta chains were all obtained from the same sample, sequenced in a study of blood T cell repertoires in COVID-19. Some clones are missing from TCRdb's copy, which holds only in-frame ones; the method was immunoSEQ multiplex PCR. The sample has tens of thousands of clones; more than 70% are singletons. The material sequenced was peripheral blood. The receptors come from an older man with acute or convalescent COVID-19.

The chain couples TRBV5-4 to TRBJ2-5, with 7 nucleotides matching TRBD2. Germline V CDR1 and CDR2: SGHNT, YYREEE (reference sequence). J gave up 2 bases and V 2 bases, and 12 bases lay outside the gene matches. This CDR3 comprises 17 residues. The DNA of the CDR3 is TGTGCCAGCAGCTTCGGACTAGGAGGGTGGGGTCAAGAGACCCAGTACTTC. It codes for CASSFGLGGWGQETQYF.

The gene calls are TRBV6-2 or TRBV6-3 and TRBJ1-2; D is undetermined. CDR1 and CDR2 (germline): MNHEY, SVGEGT. The CDR3 is 14 residues long. The germline V and J ends were trimmed by 4 bases and 7 bases, with 16 bases remaining between them. The CDR3 spells CASSFPTRAGGYTF. CDR3 DNA sequence: TGTGCCAGCAGTTTCCCCACGAGGGCTGGTGGCTACACCTTC.

The CDR3 is CASSPRGLHREQYF. For the CDR3, the DNA is TGTGCCAGCAGCCCTCGAGGACTACATAGGGAGCAGTACTTC. J is TRBJ2-7 and V is TRBV7-2; TRBD2 might be the D (6 bases). Trimming removed 5 bases from V and 7 bases from J, with 18 bases in between. Germline V gene lookup returns CDR1 SGHTA and CDR2 FQGNSA. CDR3 length equals 14 residues.

The rearrangement uses TRBV2 and TRBJ1-5, with unresolved D. Germline assignment: CDR1 SNHLY and CDR2 FYNNEI. The CDR3 spans 14 residues. Trimming left V 9 bases short and J 1 base short, with 13 bases between. The CDR3 protein is CASSDISSNQPQHF. CDR3 nucleotides: TGTGCCAGTAGCGACATCTCCAGCAATCAGCCCCAGCATTTT.

The chain couples TRBV11-3 to TRBJ2-3; 12 bases map to TRBD2. Germline values: CDR1 SGHNT, CDR2 YENEEA. After removal of 5 bases from V and 8 bases from J, the junction contained 5 bases not matched to a gene. The CDR3 runs 14 residues. As DNA, the CDR3 is TGTGCCAGCAGCCCTAGCGGGGGGGTGGGTACGCAGTATTTT. It specifies CASSPSGGVGTQYF. Using reference TRBV11-3 and TRBJ2-3 for the parts outside the CDR3, the full variable domain is EAGVVQSPRYKIIEKKQPVAFWCNPISGHNTLYWYLQNLGQGPELLIRYENEEAVDDSQLPKDRFSAERLKGVDSTLKIQPAELGDSAVYLCASSPSGGVGTQYFGPGTRLTVL.

The rearrangement joins TRBV4-1 to TRBJ2-7, with D perhaps matching TRBD1 (5 bases). CDR3 size: 13 residues. Trimming left V 1 base short and J 5 bases short, with 9 bases between. The germline CDR1 and CDR2 sequences are MGHRA and YSYEKL. Here the CDR3 reads CASSQGVGHEQYF. The CDR3, as DNA: TGCGCCAGCAGCCAAGGAGTGGGGCACGAGCAGTACTTC.

The V gene is TRBV29-1, the J gene TRBJ1-1; no firm D call. V was pared by 7 bases and J by 2 bases, with 5 bases between. This CDR3 has 10 amino acids. Germline assignment: CDR1 SQVTM and CDR2 ANQGSEA. DNA for the CDR3: TGCAGCGGAGATAACACTGAAGCTTTCTTT. It translates to CSGDNTEAFF.

This rearrangement joins TRBV27 to TRBJ2-3; D gene uncertain. The CDR3 has 14 amino acids. Germline assignment: CDR1 MNHEY and CDR2 SMNVEV (reference sequence). V dropped 5 bases and J dropped 0 bases, with 9 bases sitting between them. Here the CDR3 reads CASSLHYSTDTQYF. As DNA, the CDR3 is TGTGCCAGCAGTCTTCACTATAGCACAGATACGCAGTATTTT.

The V and J genes are TRBV5-1 and TRBJ1-5; D possibly corresponds to TRBD1 (6 bases). CDR1 is SGHRS, CDR2 YFSETQ, per germline. The V end lost 3 bases, the J end lost 6 bases, and 16 bases lay between the germline ends. CDR3 length equals 15 residues. DNA of the CDR3: TGCGCCAGCAGCTCACAGGGTGGACAAGGTCAGCCCCAGCATTTT. This encodes CASSSQGGQGQPQHF. The full variable domain, with the rest looked up from reference TRBV5-1 and TRBJ1-5, is KAGVTQTPRYLIKTRGQQVTLSCSPISGHRSVSWYQQTPGQGLQFLFEYFSETQRNKGNFPGRFSGRQFSNSRSEMNVSTLELGDSALYLCASSSQGGQGQPQHFGDGTRLSIL.

This clone has a handful of counts. The chain employs TRBV6-2 or TRBV6-3 and TRBJ1-5, with 9 bases lining up with TRBD1. Germline V gene data show CDR1 as MNHEY and CDR2 as SVGEGT. The CDR3 length is 14 residues. Losses at the gene ends were 4 bases for V and 8 bases for J; bases not matched to a gene: 6. CDR3 sequence: CASSSNRGHKPQHF. CDR3 nucleotides: TGTGCCAGCAGTTCAAACAGGGGGCATAAGCCCCAGCATTTT.

The chain couples TRBV5-4 to TRBJ1-2; TRBD1 matches at 7 bases. This CDR3 is built from 13 residues. V dropped 4 bases and J dropped 4; count of bases not matched to a gene: 4. The germline V gene has CDR1 SGHNT and CDR2 YYREEE (reference sequence). The chain's CDR3 is CASSGQDFYGYTF. In DNA form, the CDR3 reads TGTGCCAGCAGCGGACAGGATTTCTATGGCTACACCTTC. Variable domain in full (rest from reference TRBV5-4 and TRBJ1-2): ETGVTQSPTHLIKTRGQQVTLRCSSQSGHNTVSWYQQALGQGPQFIFQYYREEENGRGNFPPRFSGLQFPNYSSELNVNALELDDSALYLCASSGQDFYGYTFGSGTRLTVV.

The gene calls are TRBV13 and TRBJ2-3; tentative D call: TRBD2 (5 bases). The ends were cut back, 6 bases at V and 4 bases at J, with 14 bases in the middle. The CDR3 extends over 14 amino acids. CDR1 and CDR2 (germline): PRHDT, FYEKMQ (reference sequence). In nucleotides, the CDR3 is TGTGCCAGCAGACTCCGTGAGGGTGCAGATACGCAGTATTTT. This codes for CASRLREGADTQYF.

The chain employs TRBV27 and TRBJ2-2, with 7 bases lining up with TRBD2. Germline V CDR1 and CDR2: MNHEY, SMNVEV (reference sequence). The CDR3 contains 16 residues. Germline trimming cut 6 bases from V and 4 bases from J; bases unmatched to any gene: 11. The CDR3 bases are TGTGCCAGCAGACAGGCGGGGGACGGAGGCACCGGGGAGCTGTTTTTT. It yields the protein CASRQAGDGGTGELFF.

This clone was picked up a small number of times. The rearrangement uses TRBV5-1 and TRBJ2-7, with TRBD2 as a possible D gene (5 bases). CDR1 and CDR2 (germline): SGHRS, YFSETQ. CDR3 size: 13 residues. V lost 3 bases to trimming and J lost 5 bases, with 12 bases between them. CDR3 in DNA: TGCGCCAGCAGCTCCGAGGGCGGCAACGAGCAGTACTTC. Translating it yields CASSSEGGNEQYF.

The chain employs TRBV18 and TRBJ1-2, with TRBD1 matching 10 bases. Germline CDR1 KGHSH, CDR2 LQKENI. The CDR3 length is 17 residues. Losses at the gene ends were 0 bases for V and 4 bases for J; bases not matched to a gene: 8. DNA of the CDR3: TGTGCCAGCTCACCACCTGCGGGGACAGGGGTCGTCTATGGCTACACCTTC. It yields the protein CASSPPAGTGVVYGYTF.

The chain joins TRBV7-9 to TRBJ1-1; no firm D call. This CDR3 spans 17 amino acids. V lost 3 bases, J lost 1 base, and 18 bases lay in between. CDR1 is SEHNR and CDR2 is FQNEAQ in the germline V gene (reference sequence). The CDR3 nucleotides are TGTGCCAGCAGCTTTGGATGGGAGACCCGAGGGAACACTGAAGCTTTCTTT. It yields the protein CASSFGWETRGNTEAFF.

The rearrangement joins TRBV3-1 (or the pseudogene TRBV3-2) to TRBJ1-1; D remains ambiguous. The CDR3 length is 14 residues. Germline CDR1 and CDR2: LGHDT and YNNKEL (reference sequence). Trimming stripped 4 bases from V and 4 bases from J, with 13 bases between. The chain's CDR3 is CASSPQAEGTEAFF. CDR3 coding DNA: TGTGCCAGCAGCCCCCAGGCCGAGGGCACTGAAGCTTTCTTT.

This clone was seen only once. The rearrangement joins TRBV20-1 to TRBJ1-5; D ambiguous. CDR3 length: 16 amino acids. V was trimmed by 3 bases and J by 5 bases, leaving 20 bases between them. The germline gives CDR1 DFQATT, CDR2 SNEGSKA (reference sequence). This CDR3 reads CSASGPEGIPYQPQHF. CDR3 in DNA: TGCAGTGCTAGTGGCCCGGAGGGAATACCCTATCAGCCCCAGCATTTT.

The V gene is TRBV19, the J gene TRBJ2-3, with 10 bases aligning to TRBD2. The junction had 8 bases not matched to a gene; V was cut back by 5 bases and J by 3 bases. Germline CDR1 is LNHDA and CDR2 is SQIVND (reference sequence). The CDR3 sequence is 16 residues long. CDR3 amino acids: CASSLGGGLATDTQYF. In DNA form, the CDR3 reads TGTGCCAGTAGTTTGGGTGGGGGACTAGCGACAGATACGCAGTATTTT. The variable domain in full, with the rest retrieved from reference TRBV19 and TRBJ2-3, is DGGITQSPKYLFRKEGQNVTLSCEQNLNHDAMYWYRQDPGQGLRLIYYSQIVNDFQKGDIAEGYSVSREKKESFPLTVTSAQKNPTAFYLCASSLGGGLATDTQYFGPGTRLTVL.

The genes are TRBV19 and TRBJ2-5, with TRBD2 identical over 11 bases. This CDR3 has 16 amino acids. Germline loops: CDR1 LNHDA, CDR2 SQIVND (reference sequence). Trimming took 4 bases from V and 3 from J; bases not matched to a gene: 7. The CDR3 DNA is TGTGCCAGTAGTAACCTAGCGGGAGGATTTGAAGAGACCCAGTACTTC. The encoded protein is CASSNLAGGFEETQYF. The full variable domain, its missing parts supplied by reference TRBV19 and TRBJ2-5, is DGGITQSPKYLFRKEGQNVTLSCEQNLNHDAMYWYRQDPGQGLRLIYYSQIVNDFQKGDIAEGYSVSREKKESFPLTVTSAQKNPTAFYLCASSNLAGGFEETQYFGPGTRLLVL.

The chain employs TRBV15 and TRBJ1-1; possibly TRBD1 for D (6 bases). Germline V CDR1 and CDR2: LNHNV, YYDKDF (reference sequence). This CDR3 is 18 amino acids long. V dropped 0 bases and J dropped 0 bases, with 17 bases sitting between them. CDR3 protein: CATSRDGNRVSVNTEAFF. CDR3 nucleotides: TGTGCCACCAGCAGAGATGGGAACAGGGTATCGGTGAACACTGAAGCTTTCTTT.

This chain connects TRBV9 to TRBJ2-5, with 8 bases that match TRBD2. The CDR3 runs to 16 residues. The germline V gene has CDR1 SGDLS and CDR2 YYNGEE. V was clipped by 4 bases and J by 4 bases; unmatched bases: 12. CDR3 DNA: TGTGCCAGCAGCCCCACGAGCGGGGGTCAGAGAGAGACCCAGTACTTC. Translating gives CASSPTSGGQRETQYF.

This chain links TRBV24-1 with TRBJ1-2; 8 bases are shared with TRBD1. V lost 2 bases and J lost 2; bases outside the gene matches: 3. Germline-derived CDR1 and CDR2 are KGHDR and SFDVKD. This CDR3 contains 15 residues. In DNA, the CDR3 is TGTGCCACCAGTGATTATGGGACAGGCAACTATGGCTACACCTTC. The encoded protein is CATSDYGTGNYGYTF.

J is TRBJ1-1 and V is TRBV21-1; the table's D call of TRBD1 was not tested on the DNA. TRBV21-1 is reported as a pseudogene. This CDR3 is built from 16 residues. The CDR3 DNA follows: TGTGCCAGCAGCGCCCGGGACAGGAAGAGGAACACTGAAGCTTTCTTT. It translates to CASSARDRKRNTEAFF.

This clone appeared once. The chain couples TRBV28 to TRBJ2-7; perhaps TRBD1 as D (6 bases). Germline V lookup: CDR1 MDHEN, CDR2 SYDVKM. The ends were cut back, 4 bases at V and 1 base at J, with 8 bases in the middle. The CDR3 spans 13 residues. Here the CDR3 DNA reads TGTGCCAGCAGTTCACAGGGATCCTACGAGCAGTACTTC. The encoded protein is CASSSQGSYEQYF. The variable domain in full, completed from reference TRBV28 and TRBJ2-7, reads DVKVTQSSRYLVKRTGEKVFLECVQDMDHENMFWYRQDPGLGLRLIYFSYDVKMKEKGDIPEGYSVSREKKERFSLILESASTNQTSMYLCASSSQGSYEQYFGPGTRLTVT.